Given below is one T cell receptor (beta chain) in context. Here immunoSEQ multiplex PCR was the method, and the copy in TCRdb shows in-frame clones only, minus some. The data contain tens of thousands of clones, 94% of them seen just once; the ten biggest clones take up about 0.22%. The data were obtained in a study of technical replicates of blood from a few donors. The J segment lost 3 bases and the V segment lost 4 bases, leaving 15 bases of the junction unmatched. Germline-derived CDR1 and CDR2 are SGHDN and FVKESK. The CDR3 spans 18 residues. This clonotype originated in a human donor in good health. This chain connects TRBV14 to TRBJ2-3; 8 bases are shared with TRBD2. Specimen: T cells isolated from PBMCs. The CDR3 sequence: CASSPSGGVSGVTDTQYF. The CDR3 region has the DNA TGTGCCAGCAGCCCCTCCGGAGGGGTTAGCGGGGTAACAGATACGCAGTATTTT.